This TCR beta chain was identified in a study of blood T cell repertoires in COVID-19. TCRdb keeps only in-frame clones here, not all; method: immunoSEQ multiplex PCR. The sample gives 150,000 to 200,000 clones, approximately 90% of which show up once; under 5% is in the top ten. This CDR3 region has 13 residues. Trimming shortened V by 3 bases and J by 1 base, and 7 bases separated the two germline ends. Germline V CDR1 and CDR2: SGDLS, YYNGEE. The V and J genes are TRBV9 and TRBJ1-1; D is ambiguous. This clonotype was obtained from a human donor in a cohort sampled during active COVID-19. The sample taken for sequencing was peripheral blood. The CDR3 is CASSASSNTEAFF. CDR3 DNA sequence: TGTGCCAGCAGCGCTTCTTCGAACACTGAAGCTTTCTTT.